The sample holds one count of the clone carrying this T cell receptor (beta chain). This entry belongs to a study of blood T cell repertoires in COVID-19. Germline CDR1 is MNHEY and CDR2 is SMNVEV (reference sequence). The CDR3 contains 16 residues. The V and J ends lost 1 base and 5 bases respectively, with 14 bases between them. Assay: immunoSEQ multiplex PCR; the TCRdb copy retains only in-frame clones and omits some. Altogether roughly 280,000 clones are present, around 90% being singletons, with the ten largest covering 2.5% to 3.5%. Assignments of participants to cohorts depended upon their own reported clinical history.

The TCR sequence derives from a woman aged 45 to 65 who had recovered from COVID-19. V and J are TRBV27 and TRBJ2-2, with D possibly matching TRBD1 (5 bases). The sequenced material came from PBMCs or T cells enriched from blood (not recorded which). The CDR3 nucleotides are TGTGCCAGCAGTTTATATGGGCAGGGATCAACCGGGGAGCTGTTTTTT. Residues: CASSLYGQGSTGELFF.